The present TCR beta chain was sequenced within a study of Ad26.COV2.S vaccination and SARS-CoV-2 variants. On the study more broadly: Sample donor was a member of the COV1001 Ad26.COV2.S trial arm.

The treatment was: 15 to 20 received Ad26.COV2.S at low or high dose, single or two shots; 5 received placebo; per-sample allocation not given. The investigators took samples on day 63 after the first vaccine or placebo injection. Cohort 1b enrolled adults aged 18-55 years in Boston. The study's findings and limits: Higher spike-specific TCR breadth was found in vaccine recipients than in placebo recipients.

This clone is a singleton in its sample. Its antigen is unknown. Germline V lookup: CDR1 SGHTA, CDR2 FQGTGA. The CDR3 is 14 amino acids. The V end was cut by 1 base, the J end by 8 bases, with 9 bases between. Assay: immunoSEQ multiplex PCR; the TCRdb copy retains only in-frame clones and omits some. The table includes fewer than 600,000 clones, 89% detected once. The sequence came from a person aged 18 to 59 who received the Ad26.COV2.S COVID-19 vaccine or a placebo. The sequenced sample was peripheral blood, obtained in a trial of Ad26.COV2.S vaccine versus placebo. This sequence joins TRBV7-3 and TRBJ1-6; no firm D call. The DNA of the CDR3 is TGTGCCAGCAGCTTAAGGCAGACGGATTCACCCCTCCACTTT. It yields the protein CASSLRQTDSPLHF.